This T cell receptor beta chain comes out of a study of T cells in Graves' hyperthyroidism and ophthalmopathy. Study-level points and caveats: Expanded thyroid clonotypes (above 0.001) were mostly also found in blood.

Turning to this clonotype: Its target is not known. Since a much larger clone is just one base distant, this may be a read error.

The CDR3 spans 14 residues. Germline CDR1 is DFQATT and CDR2 is SNEGSKA (reference sequence). RNA transcripts were the template for amplifying TCR beta CDR3 regions. The study used the HTBI primer set for a first-round RT-PCR of the TCR CDR3. One entry per CDR3 protein, called by TCRdb with MiXCR from the multiplex PCR reads. Among hundreds of thousands of distinct CDR3 sequences listed, about a third were seen once. Subjects aged 18 to 65 presented with newly diagnosed hyperthyroidism of less than 2 months' duration. This clonotype originated in a woman aged 40 to 55 with Graves' hyperthyroidism. The chain has TRBV20-1 and TRBJ1-4; tentatively, D is TRBD1 (6 bases). Sequencing was carried out using blood. The CDR3 sequence: CSARVRGRREKLSF. The DNA of the CDR3 is TGCAGTGCTAGAGTGCGGGGGCGCCGTGAAAAACTGTCTTTT.